This T cell receptor beta chain was documented in a study of shared clonotypes between healthy human individuals. For this clone: The antigen is unknown.

Study outcomes and limitations: Naive subsets generally had larger estimated richness than memory subsets. Four donors held 5% to 5.5% of naive CD4 clonotypes in common. The authors sampled blood alone, and tissue repertoires likely differ. Compared with clonotypes that all four donors shared, non-shared clonotypes had lower generation probabilities.

TCRdb's copy holds only in-frame clones and misses some; the assay was immunoSEQ multiplex PCR. The sample lists over a million clones, around 95% occurring once. This TCR came from a man aged 25-45 years in good health. Source material: naive CD4+ T cells sorted from blood. The subset was: CD45RA+ positively selected.

Here the CDR3 reads CASSDRRQGLSYGYTF. The CDR3 DNA is TGTGCCAGCAGTGATCGCAGGCAGGGGCTTTCTTATGGCTACACCTTC. This chain joins TRBV6-1 and TRBJ1-2; a possible D gene is TRBD1 (6 bases). The germline V and J ends were trimmed by 3 bases and 5 bases, with 19 bases remaining between them. Germline CDR1 MNHNS, CDR2 SASEGT. The length of the CDR3 is 16 residues.